Following are 13 T cell receptor beta chains from one sample sequenced in a study of beta chain features in type 1 diabetes. As every portion of the isolated RNA was reverse transcribed, the sequencing read expressed TCRB transcripts. Sequencing used immunoSEQ multiplex PCR; TCRdb keeps in-frame clones, though not all of them. The sample records about 160,000 clones, approximately 9% being singletons. Sequenced sample: central memory CD4+ T cells from blood. All receptors come from a woman between 18 and 29 years old in good health.

Comment on this clone: Other DNA sequences of this sample code for an identical CDR3. The chain joins TRBV7-8 to TRBJ2-1, with 8 bases lining up with TRBD2. Unmatched junction bases numbered 4, after V lost 1 base and J lost 5 bases. CDR3 length: 15 residues. Germline loops: CDR1 SGHVS, CDR2 FQNEAQ. This chain's CDR3 is CASSLGLAGNNEQFF. As DNA, the CDR3 is TGTGCCAGCAGCTTAGGTTTAGCGGGGAACAATGAGCAGTTCTTC.

This clone was seen a handful of times. The rearrangement links TRBV2 to TRBJ2-3; D may be TRBD2 (5 bases). This CDR3 has 15 residues. V lost 4 bases, J lost 1 base, and 12 bases lay in between. Germline V gene lookup returns CDR1 SNHLY and CDR2 FYNNEI. Here the CDR3 reads CASSGRLPRTDTQYF. CDR3 bases: TGTGCCAGCAGTGGTAGACTACCTCGCACAGATACGCAGTATTTT.

The chain combines TRBV5-6 with TRBJ2-7, with TRBD1 matching 11 bases. Trimming removed 3 bases from V and 3 bases from J; junction bases left unmatched: 5. This CDR3 is 15 amino acids long. Germline V lookup: CDR1 SGHDT, CDR2 YYEEEE. In DNA form, the CDR3 reads TGTGCCAGCAGCTATTGGACAGGGGGCGGCTACGAGCAGTACTTC. Encoded protein: CASSYWTGGGYEQYF.

There are a few counts of this clone. The chain joins TRBV18 to TRBJ1-4; perhaps TRBD1 as D (5 bases). From germline, CDR1 is KGHSH and CDR2 LQKENI. The CDR3 spans 15 residues. Trimming pared 3 bases from V and 8 bases from J, leaving 16 bases between. As DNA, the CDR3 is TGTGCCAGCTCACCTCCGAACCAGGAGGGGGAAAAACTGTTTTTT. This codes for CASSPPNQEGEKLFF.

This rearrangement joins TRBV7-2 to TRBJ1-5; no reliable D call. The CDR3 has 13 residues. V lost 5 bases and J 6 bases, leaving 11 bases between the germline ends. Germline assignment: CDR1 SGHTA and CDR2 FQGNSA. In DNA form, the CDR3 reads TGTGCCAGCAGCCCCTTGCGGAGTCAGCCCCAGCATTTT. Its translation is CASSPLRSQPQHF.

This clone turned up a few times. The chain carries TRBV13 and TRBJ2-5; the D is unclear. Trimming cost V 3 bases and J 5 bases, with 16 bases left between them. The CDR3 spans 15 residues. Germline V lookup: CDR1 PRHDT, CDR2 FYEKMQ (reference sequence). The CDR3: CASSFRVGFGETQYF. DNA of the CDR3: TGTGCCAGCAGCTTCCGGGTCGGATTCGGGGAGACCCAGTACTTC.

This chain joins TRBV5-6 and TRBJ2-1; 12 positions match TRBD2. Germline CDR1 SGHDT, CDR2 YYEEEE. V shed 4 bases, J shed 7 bases, and the junction held 12 bases outside the gene matches. This CDR3 has 17 amino acids. The CDR3 here is CASSKGRTTSGSNEQFF. The CDR3 DNA is TGTGCCAGCAGCAAGGGGAGGACGACTAGCGGGAGTAATGAGCAGTTCTTC.

The gene calls are TRBV30 and TRBJ1-2; 11 nucleotides align to TRBD1. Per the germline V gene, CDR1 is GTSNPN and CDR2 is SVGIG (reference sequence). The CDR3 has 13 amino acids. V was pared by 7 bases and J by 6 bases, with 7 bases of the junction left unmatched. The CDR3 sequence is CAYNKGQGDGYTF. The CDR3 coding sequence is TGTGCCTATAATAAGGGACAGGGGGATGGCTACACCTTC.

CDR3 protein: CASSFLTGGTEAFF. CDR3 nucleotides: TGTGCCAGCAGCTTTTTGACAGGGGGAACTGAAGCTTTCTTT. The genes are TRBV7-2 and TRBJ1-1, with 9 bases identical to TRBD1. J was trimmed by 5 bases and V by 3 bases; bases with no gene match: 4. This CDR3 region has 14 residues. Germline loops: CDR1 SGHTA, CDR2 FQGNSA.

This clone was seen only a few times. The chain is built from TRBV5-4 and TRBJ2-5, with 13 bases identical to TRBD2. The CDR3 has 14 amino acids. Unmatched junction bases numbered 5, after V lost 9 bases and J lost 3 bases. Germline V gene lookup returns CDR1 SGHNT and CDR2 YYREEE (reference sequence). The CDR3 coding sequence is TGTGCCACCCGACTAGCGGGAGGAAAAGAGACCCAGTACTTC. Its protein product is CATRLAGGKETQYF.

This clone was counted only a few times. V usage is TRBV10-3 and J usage is TRBJ1-1; the D gene is possibly TRBD1 (5 bases). Germline V gene lookup returns CDR1 ENHRY and CDR2 SYGVKD. The V end lost 8 bases, the J end lost 11 bases, and 15 bases lay between the germline ends. This CDR3 comprises 11 residues. The CDR3 sequence: CAIGQGRVAFF. The CDR3 DNA is TGTGCCATCGGGCAGGGTCGTGTTGCTTTCTTT.

J is TRBJ1-1 and V is TRBV10-2, with 7 bases aligning to TRBD1. The CDR3 has 14 residues. The V gene end was trimmed by 6 bases and the J gene end by 0 bases; junction bases not matched to a gene: 4. Germline-derived CDR1 and CDR2 are WSHSY and SAAADI. Here the CDR3 reads CASRRTGLNTEAFF. For the CDR3, the DNA is TGCGCCAGCAGACGGACAGGTTTGAACACTGAAGCTTTCTTT.

This clone has more than one count but fewer than ten. CDR3 DNA: TGTGCCAGTAGGACAGGGAGCGGTAATGAAAAACTGTTTTTT. Translation gives CASRTGSGNEKLFF. This sequence joins TRBV2 and TRBJ1-4; 8 bases are a match to TRBD1. The J segment lost 4 bases and the V segment lost 9 bases, leaving 7 bases of the junction unmatched. This CDR3 spans 14 amino acids. Per germline, CDR1 SNHLY and CDR2 FYNNEI.